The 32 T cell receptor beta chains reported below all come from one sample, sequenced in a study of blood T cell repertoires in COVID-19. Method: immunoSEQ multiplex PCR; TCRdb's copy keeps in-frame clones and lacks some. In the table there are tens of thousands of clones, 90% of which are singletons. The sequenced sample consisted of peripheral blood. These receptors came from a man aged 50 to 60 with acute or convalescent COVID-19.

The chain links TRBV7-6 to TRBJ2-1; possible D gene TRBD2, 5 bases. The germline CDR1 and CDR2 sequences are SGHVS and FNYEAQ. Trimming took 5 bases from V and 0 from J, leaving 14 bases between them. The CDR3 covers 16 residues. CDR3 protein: CASSPSGLSSYNEQFF. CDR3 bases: TGTGCCAGCAGCCCGAGCGGACTCAGCTCCTACAATGAGCAGTTCTTC.

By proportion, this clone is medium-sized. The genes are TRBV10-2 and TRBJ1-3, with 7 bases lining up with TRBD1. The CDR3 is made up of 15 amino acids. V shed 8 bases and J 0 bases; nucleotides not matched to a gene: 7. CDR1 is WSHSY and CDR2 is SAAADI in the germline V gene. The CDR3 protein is CASSKQGFSGNTIYF. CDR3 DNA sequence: TGCGCCAGCTCAAAACAGGGGTTCTCTGGAAACACCATATATTTT.

The CDR3 coding sequence is TGTGCCAGCAGCCGCACTAGTCTCTACGAGCAGTACTTC. Translated: CASSRTSLYEQYF. The gene calls are TRBV11-2 and TRBJ2-7, with a weak D call TRBD2 (5 bases). With 5 bases removed from V and 3 bases from J, the gap between germline ends came to 11 bases. The CDR3 has 13 residues. CDR1 and CDR2 (germline): SGHAT, FQNNGV.

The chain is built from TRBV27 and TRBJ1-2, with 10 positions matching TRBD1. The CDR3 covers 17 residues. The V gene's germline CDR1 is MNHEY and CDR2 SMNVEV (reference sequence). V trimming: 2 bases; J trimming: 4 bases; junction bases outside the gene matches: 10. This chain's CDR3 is CASSLDSDRGRTYGYTF. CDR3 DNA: TGTGCCAGCAGTTTAGACTCTGACAGGGGGCGAACCTATGGCTACACCTTC.

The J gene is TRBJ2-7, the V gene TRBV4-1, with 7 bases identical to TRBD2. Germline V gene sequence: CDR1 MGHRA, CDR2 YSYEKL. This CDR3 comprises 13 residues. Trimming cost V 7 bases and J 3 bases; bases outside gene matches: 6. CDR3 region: CASTPREGYEQYF. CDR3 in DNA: TGCGCCAGCACCCCGAGGGAGGGCTACGAGCAGTACTTC.

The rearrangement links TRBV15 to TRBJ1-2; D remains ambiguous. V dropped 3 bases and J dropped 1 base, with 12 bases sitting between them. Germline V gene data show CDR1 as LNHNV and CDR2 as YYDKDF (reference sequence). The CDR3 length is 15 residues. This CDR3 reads CATSRERAGNYGYTF. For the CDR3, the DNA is TGTGCCACCAGCAGGGAGCGGGCAGGTAACTATGGCTACACCTTC.

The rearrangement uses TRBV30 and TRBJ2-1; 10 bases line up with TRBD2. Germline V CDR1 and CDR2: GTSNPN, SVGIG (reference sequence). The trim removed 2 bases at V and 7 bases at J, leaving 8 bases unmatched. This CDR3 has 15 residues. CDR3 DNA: TGTGCCTGGAGTCCAAGACTAGCGGGTACGAATGAGCAGTTCTTC. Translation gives CAWSPRLAGTNEQFF.

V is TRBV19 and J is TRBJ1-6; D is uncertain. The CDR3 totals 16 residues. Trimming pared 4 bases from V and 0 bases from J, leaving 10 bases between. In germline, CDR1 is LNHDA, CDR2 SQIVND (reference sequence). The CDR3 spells CASSTTRSSYNSPLHF. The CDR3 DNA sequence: TGTGCCAGTAGTACCACAAGGAGCTCCTATAATTCACCCCTCCACTTT.

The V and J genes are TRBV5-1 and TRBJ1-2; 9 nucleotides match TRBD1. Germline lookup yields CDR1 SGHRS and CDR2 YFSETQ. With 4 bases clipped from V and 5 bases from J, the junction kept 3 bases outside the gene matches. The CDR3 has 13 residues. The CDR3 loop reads CASSEDRGYGYTF. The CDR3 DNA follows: TGCGCCAGCAGCGAGGACAGGGGTTATGGCTACACCTTC.

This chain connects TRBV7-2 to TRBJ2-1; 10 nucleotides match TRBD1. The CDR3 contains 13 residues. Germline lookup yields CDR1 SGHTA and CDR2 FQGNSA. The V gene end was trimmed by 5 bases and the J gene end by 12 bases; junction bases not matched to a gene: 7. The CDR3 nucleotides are TGTGCCAGCAGCGAAGGGACAGGGGATCGGCAGTTCTTC. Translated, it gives CASSEGTGDRQFF.

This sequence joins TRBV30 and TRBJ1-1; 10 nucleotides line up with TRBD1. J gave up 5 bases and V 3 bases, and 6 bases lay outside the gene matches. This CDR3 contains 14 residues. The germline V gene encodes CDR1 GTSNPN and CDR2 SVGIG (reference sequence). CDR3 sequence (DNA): TGTGCCTGGAGGAAGGACAGGGGGTGGACTGAAGCTTTCTTT. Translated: CAWRKDRGWTEAFF.

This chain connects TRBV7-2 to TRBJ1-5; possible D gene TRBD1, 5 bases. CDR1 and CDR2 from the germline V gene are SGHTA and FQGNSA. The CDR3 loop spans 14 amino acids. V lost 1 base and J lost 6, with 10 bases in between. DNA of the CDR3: TGTGCCAGCAGCTTAGGACAGCTAGGTCAGCCCCAGCATTTT. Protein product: CASSLGQLGQPQHF.

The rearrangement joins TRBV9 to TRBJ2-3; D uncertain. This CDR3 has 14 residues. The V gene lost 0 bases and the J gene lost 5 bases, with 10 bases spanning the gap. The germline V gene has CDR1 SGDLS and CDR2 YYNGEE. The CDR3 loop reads CASSVATSGDTQYF. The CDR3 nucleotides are TGTGCCAGCAGCGTAGCTACCTCGGGAGATACGCAGTATTTT. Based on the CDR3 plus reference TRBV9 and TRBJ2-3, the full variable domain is DSGVTQTPKHLITATGQRVTLRCSPRSGDLSVYWYQQSLDQGLQFLIQYYNGEERAKGNILERFSAQQFPDLHSELNLSSLELGDSALYFCASSVATSGDTQYFGPGTRLTVL.

The CDR3: CASSPPGLGYEQYF. CDR3 DNA sequence: TGTGCCAGCAGCCCTCCGGGACTAGGCTACGAGCAGTACTTC. The chain joins TRBV3-1 (or the pseudogene TRBV3-2) to TRBJ2-7; 8 bases align to TRBD2. Germline CDR1 reads LGHDT; CDR2 reads YNNKEL (reference sequence). Germline trimming cut 4 bases from V and 3 bases from J; bases unmatched to any gene: 5. This CDR3 comprises 14 residues.

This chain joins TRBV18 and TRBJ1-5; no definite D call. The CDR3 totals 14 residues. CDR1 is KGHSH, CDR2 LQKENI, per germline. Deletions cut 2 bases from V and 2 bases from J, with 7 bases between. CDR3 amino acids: CASSPETGNQPQHF. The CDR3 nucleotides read TGTGCCAGCTCACCAGAAACGGGCAATCAGCCCCAGCATTTT.

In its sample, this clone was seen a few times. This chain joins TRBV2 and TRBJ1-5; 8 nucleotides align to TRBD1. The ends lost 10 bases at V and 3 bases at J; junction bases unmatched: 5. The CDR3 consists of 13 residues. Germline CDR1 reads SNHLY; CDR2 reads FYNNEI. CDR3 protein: CAIGQGLNQPQHF. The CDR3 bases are TGTGCCATTGGACAGGGCCTCAATCAGCCCCAGCATTTT.

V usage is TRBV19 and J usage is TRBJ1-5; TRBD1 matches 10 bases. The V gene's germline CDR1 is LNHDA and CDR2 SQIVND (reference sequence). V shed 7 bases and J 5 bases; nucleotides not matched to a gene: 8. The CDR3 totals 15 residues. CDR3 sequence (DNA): TGTGCCAGTACCCCGGGACAGGGGTTCGATCAGCCCCAGCATTTT. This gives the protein CASTPGQGFDQPQHF.

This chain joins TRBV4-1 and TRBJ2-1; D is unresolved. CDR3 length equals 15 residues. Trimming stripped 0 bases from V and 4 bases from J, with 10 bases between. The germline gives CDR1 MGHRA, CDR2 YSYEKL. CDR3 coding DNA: TGCGCCAGCAGCCAAGACCACTCCCAATACAATGAGCAGTTCTTC. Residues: CASSQDHSQYNEQFF.

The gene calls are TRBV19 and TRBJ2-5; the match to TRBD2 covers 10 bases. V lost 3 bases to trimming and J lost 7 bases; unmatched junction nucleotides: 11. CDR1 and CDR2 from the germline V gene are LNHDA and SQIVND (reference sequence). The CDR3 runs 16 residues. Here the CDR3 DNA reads TGTGCCAGTAGTATTTCGGGGCTAGCGGGAGCGGGGACCCAGTACTTC. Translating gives CASSISGLAGAGTQYF.

The CDR3 DNA reads as TGTGCTAGTGGTTTGACTAGCGGGAGATTCCCAGATACGCAGTATTTT. It yields the protein CASGLTSGRFPDTQYF. The V call is TRBV12-5, the J call TRBJ2-3; TRBD2 matches 11 bases. CDR1 and CDR2 (germline): LGHNT, FRNRAP. V lost 2 bases and J lost 4; bases outside the gene matches: 5. CDR3 size: 16 residues.

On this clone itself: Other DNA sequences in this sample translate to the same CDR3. The CDR3 loop reads CASSLVTGSSTDTQYF. The CDR3 bases are TGTGCCAGCAGCTTAGTAACCGGTTCTAGCACAGATACGCAGTATTTT. This chain links TRBV7-8 with TRBJ2-3; D is unclear. V dropped 1 base and J dropped 0 bases, with 11 bases sitting between them. The CDR3 spans 16 residues. The germline V gene has CDR1 SGHVS and CDR2 FQNEAQ.

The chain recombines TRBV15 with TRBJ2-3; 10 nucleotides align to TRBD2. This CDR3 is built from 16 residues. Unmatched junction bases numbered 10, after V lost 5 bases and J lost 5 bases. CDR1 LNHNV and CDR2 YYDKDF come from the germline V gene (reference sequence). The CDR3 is CATSSQLAGVGDTQYF. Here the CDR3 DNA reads TGTGCCACCAGCTCTCAGCTAGCGGGAGTCGGAGATACGCAGTATTTT. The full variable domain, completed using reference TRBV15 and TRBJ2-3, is DAMVIQNPRYQVTQFGKPVTLSCSQTLNHNVMYWYQQKSSQAPKLLFHYYDKDFNNEADTPDNFQSRRPNTSFCFLDIRSPGLGDTAMYLCATSSQLAGVGDTQYFGPGTRLTVL.

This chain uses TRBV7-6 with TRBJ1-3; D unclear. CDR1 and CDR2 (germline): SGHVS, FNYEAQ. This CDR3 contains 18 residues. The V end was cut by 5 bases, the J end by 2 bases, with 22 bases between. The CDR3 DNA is TGTGCCAGCAGCCCGTCCCCTTTGGGGAGGAGCCCTGGAAACACCATATATTTT. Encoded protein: CASSPSPLGRSPGNTIYF.

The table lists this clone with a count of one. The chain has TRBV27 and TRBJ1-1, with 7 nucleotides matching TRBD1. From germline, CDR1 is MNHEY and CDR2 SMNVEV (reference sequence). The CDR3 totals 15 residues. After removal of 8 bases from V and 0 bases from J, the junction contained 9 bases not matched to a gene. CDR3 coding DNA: TGTGCCAGCGGTGACCACAGGGGCATGAACACTGAAGCTTTCTTT. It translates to CASGDHRGMNTEAFF.

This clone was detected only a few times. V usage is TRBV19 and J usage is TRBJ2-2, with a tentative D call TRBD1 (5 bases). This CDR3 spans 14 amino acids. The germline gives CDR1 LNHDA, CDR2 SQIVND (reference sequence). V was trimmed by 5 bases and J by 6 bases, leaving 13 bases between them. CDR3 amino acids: CASSYKIGAGELFF. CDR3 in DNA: TGTGCCAGTAGTTATAAGATAGGGGCCGGGGAGCTGTTTTTT. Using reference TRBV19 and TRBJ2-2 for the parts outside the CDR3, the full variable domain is DGGITQSPKYLFRKEGQNVTLSCEQNLNHDAMYWYRQDPGQGLRLIYYSQIVNDFQKGDIAEGYSVSREKKESFPLTVTSAQKNPTAFYLCASSYKIGAGELFFGEGSRLTVL.

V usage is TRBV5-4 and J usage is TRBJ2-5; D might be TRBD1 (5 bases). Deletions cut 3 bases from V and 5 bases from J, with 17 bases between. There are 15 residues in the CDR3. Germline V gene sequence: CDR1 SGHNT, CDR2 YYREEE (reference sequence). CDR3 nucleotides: TGTGCCAGCAGCTCCCCAAAAGGGGTAGAGGAGACCCAGTACTTC. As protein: CASSSPKGVEETQYF.

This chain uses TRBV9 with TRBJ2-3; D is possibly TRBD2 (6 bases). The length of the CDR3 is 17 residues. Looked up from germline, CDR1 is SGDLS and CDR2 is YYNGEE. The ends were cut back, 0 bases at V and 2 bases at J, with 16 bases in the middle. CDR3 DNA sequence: TGTGCCAGCAGCGTAGAGCCCGGGACTCACCTCACAGATACGCAGTATTTT. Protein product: CASSVEPGTHLTDTQYF.

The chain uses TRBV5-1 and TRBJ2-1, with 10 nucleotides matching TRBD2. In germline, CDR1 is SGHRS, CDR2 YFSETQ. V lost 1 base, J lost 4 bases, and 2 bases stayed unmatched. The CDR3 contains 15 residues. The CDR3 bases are TGCGCCAGCAGCTTGAGCGGGAGGGAATACAATGAGCAGTTCTTC. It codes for CASSLSGREYNEQFF.

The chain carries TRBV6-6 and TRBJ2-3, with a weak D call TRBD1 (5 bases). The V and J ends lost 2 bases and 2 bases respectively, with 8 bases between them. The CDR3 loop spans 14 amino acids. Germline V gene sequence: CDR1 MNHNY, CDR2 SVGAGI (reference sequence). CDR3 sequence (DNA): TGTGCCAGCAGTTACCGGACATCCACAGATACGCAGTATTTT. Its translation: CASSYRTSTDTQYF.

The CDR3 is CASSFNFLEGYDYGYTF. The CDR3, as DNA: TGCGCCAGCAGCTTCAACTTCTTGGAGGGGTATGACTATGGCTACACCTTC. This chain links TRBV5-1 with TRBJ1-2, with a possible D match to TRBD1 (5 bases). CDR1 and CDR2 from the germline V gene are SGHRS and YFSETQ. V lost 2 bases and J lost 3, with 20 bases in between. This CDR3 has 17 amino acids.

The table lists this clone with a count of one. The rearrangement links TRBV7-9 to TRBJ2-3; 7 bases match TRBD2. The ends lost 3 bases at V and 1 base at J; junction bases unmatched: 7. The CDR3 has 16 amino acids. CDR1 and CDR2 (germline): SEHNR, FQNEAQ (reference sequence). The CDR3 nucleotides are TGTGCCAGCAGCTTGAGTACTCTAGCGGGCACAGATACGCAGTATTTT. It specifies CASSLSTLAGTDTQYF.

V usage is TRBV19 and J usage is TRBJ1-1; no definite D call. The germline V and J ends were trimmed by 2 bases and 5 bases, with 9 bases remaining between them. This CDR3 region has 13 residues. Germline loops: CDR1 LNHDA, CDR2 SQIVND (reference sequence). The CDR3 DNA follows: TGTGCCAGTAGTATATCCCCGAGGACTGAAGCTTTCTTT. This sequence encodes CASSISPRTEAFF.